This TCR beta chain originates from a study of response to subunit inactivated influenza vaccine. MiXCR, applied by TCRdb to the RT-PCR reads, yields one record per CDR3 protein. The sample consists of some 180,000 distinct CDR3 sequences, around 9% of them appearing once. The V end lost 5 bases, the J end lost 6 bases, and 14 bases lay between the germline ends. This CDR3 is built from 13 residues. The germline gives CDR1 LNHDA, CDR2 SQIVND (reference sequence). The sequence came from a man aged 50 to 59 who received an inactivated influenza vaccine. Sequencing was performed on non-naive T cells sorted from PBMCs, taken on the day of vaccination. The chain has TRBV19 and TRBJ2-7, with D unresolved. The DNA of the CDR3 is TGTGCCAGTAGTTCCGTCGCGGCCGTCGAGCAGTACTTC. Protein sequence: CASSSVAAVEQYF.